The 30 T cell receptor beta chains reported below all come from one sample, sequenced in a study of beta chain features in type 1 diabetes. Isolated RNA was reverse transcribed in full, so expressed TCRB transcripts were sequenced. TCRdb's table, derived via immunoSEQ multiplex PCR, lists solely in-frame clones and lacks some. The sample has about 620,000 clones, 15% to 17% seen once. The specimen was naive CD4+ T cells from blood. The receptors were gathered from a man younger than 35 in good health.

The table lists this clone with a few counts. The chain uses TRBV5-5 and TRBJ2-7; 14 positions match TRBD2. V was pared by 2 bases and J by 5 bases, with 3 bases of the junction left unmatched. This CDR3 is built from 15 residues. Germline CDR1 reads SGHKS; CDR2 reads YYEKEE (reference sequence). CDR3 protein: CASSFQGLAGDEQYF. The CDR3 nucleotides read TGTGCCAGCAGCTTCCAGGGACTAGCGGGAGACGAGCAGTACTTC.

This clone has a handful of counts. The gene calls are TRBV29-1 and TRBJ2-1; D gene ambiguous. CDR1 and CDR2 (germline): SQVTM, ANQGSEA. There are 11 residues in the CDR3. The V end was cut by 3 bases, the J end by 3 bases, with 3 bases between. CDR3 sequence: CSVEVYNEQFF. The CDR3 nucleotides read TGCAGCGTTGAGGTCTACAATGAGCAGTTCTTC.

This clone has only a few counts. This chain joins TRBV2 and TRBJ2-5, with 11 bases identical to TRBD2. This CDR3 is built from 13 residues. Germline V gene data show CDR1 as SNHLY and CDR2 as FYNNEI. The V and J ends lost 6 bases and 5 bases, in that order; junction bases with no gene match: 2. The CDR3 loop reads CASRASGGETQYF. CDR3 DNA: TGTGCCAGCAGAGCTAGCGGGGGGGAGACCCAGTACTTC.

This clone was observed a few times. The chain combines TRBV7-8 with TRBJ2-5, with D uncertain. The J call may be incorrect, as the DNA end agrees better with TRBJ2-7. CDR1 and CDR2 from the germline V gene are SGHVS and FQNEAQ. This CDR3 has 16 amino acids. The CDR3: CASSLEGAVLSYEQYF. The CDR3 bases are TGTGCCAGCAGCTTAGAGGGCGCAGTACTATCCTACGAGCAGTACTTC.

This clone was picked up a small number of times. This chain connects TRBV21-1 to TRBJ2-3; TRBD1, the table's D call, was not compared with the DNA. TRBV21-1 is a documented pseudogene. This CDR3 has 16 residues. CDR3 residues: CASSKGGAGSTDTQYF. DNA of the CDR3: TGTGCCAGCAGCAAGGGTGGGGCAGGGAGCACAGATACGCAGTATTTT.

V gene TRBV4-3 combines with J gene TRBJ1-1; possibly TRBD1 for D (5 bases). CDR1 and CDR2 (germline): LGHNA, YSLEER. This CDR3 comprises 15 residues. V was shortened by 1 base and J by 0 bases, with 9 bases between the two germline ends. CDR3 sequence: CASSQVAGMNTEAFF. The CDR3 nucleotides read TGCGCCAGCAGCCAAGTCGCAGGGATGAACACTGAAGCTTTCTTT.

This clone was counted only a few times. This rearrangement joins TRBV7-9 to TRBJ1-1; D possibly corresponds to TRBD1 (6 bases). Trimming stripped 6 bases from V and 1 base from J, with 15 bases between. Germline CDR1 SEHNR, CDR2 FQNEAQ (reference sequence). This CDR3 is 15 amino acids long. The CDR3 loop is CASRPRETGNTEAFF. The DNA for the CDR3 is TGTGCCAGCAGACCTAGGGAGACAGGGAACACTGAAGCTTTCTTT.

This clone was counted between two and nine times. This chain connects TRBV28 to TRBJ2-7, with D possibly being TRBD2 (6 bases). Trimming cost V 6 bases and J 4 bases, with 16 bases left between them. This CDR3 has 14 amino acids. Germline CDR1 and CDR2: MDHEN and SYDVKM. The CDR3 nucleotides are TGTGCCAGCAGCTCCCGGAGGGCGCCGTACGAGCAGTACTTC. This encodes CASSSRRAPYEQYF.

This clone was detected a few times. This sequence joins TRBV5-1 and TRBJ2-2; 7 positions agree with TRBD1. Trimming at V came to 1 base and at J to 2 bases, leaving 11 bases not matched to a gene. CDR1 SGHRS and CDR2 YFSETQ come from the germline V gene. The CDR3 runs to 18 residues. The CDR3 here is CASSLTGVKVGNTGELFF. The CDR3, as DNA: TGCGCCAGCAGCTTGACAGGGGTTAAAGTTGGCAACACCGGGGAGCTGTTTTTT.

This clone was seen more than once but under ten times. The chain links TRBV6-5 to TRBJ2-7; possible D gene TRBD1, 5 bases. Trimming stripped 5 bases from V and 3 bases from J, with 8 bases between. CDR1 and CDR2 from the germline V gene are MNHEY and SVGAGI. The CDR3 covers 12 residues. The CDR3 coding sequence is TGTGCCAGCAGTCGGACACTCTACGAGCAGTACTTC. Its translation: CASSRTLYEQYF.

This clone was found a few times. The chain joins TRBV7-2 to TRBJ2-7; TRBD1 matches at 7 bases. After removal of 6 bases from V and 1 base from J, the junction contained 18 bases not matched to a gene. CDR1 SGHTA and CDR2 FQGNSA come from the germline V gene. The CDR3 is 18 amino acids. The DNA of the CDR3 is TGTGCCAGCAGTATCAGACAGGGTGGTTCGGAGGTGTCCTACGAGCAGTACTTC. It is translated as CASSIRQGGSEVSYEQYF. Complete variable domain (other parts from reference TRBV7-2 and TRBJ2-7): GAGVSQSPSNKVTEKGKDVELRCDPISGHTALYWYRQSLGQGLEFLIYFQGNSAPDKSGLPSDRFSAERTGGSVSTLTIQRTQQEDSAVYLCASSIRQGGSEVSYEQYFGPGTRLTVT.

The chain links TRBV6-5 to TRBJ1-5; 8 bases map to TRBD1. This CDR3 is 13 amino acids long. The junction had 3 bases not matched to a gene; V was cut back by 6 bases and J by 5 bases. Germline V gene lookup returns CDR1 MNHEY and CDR2 SVGAGI. Written as DNA, the CDR3 is TGTGCCAGCAGGGAACAGGGGGATCAGCCCCAGCATTTT. Translation: CASREQGDQPQHF.

The chain carries TRBV4-3 and TRBJ2-7; 9 bases line up with TRBD2. Germline V CDR1 and CDR2: LGHNA, YSLEER. The V gene end was trimmed by 0 bases and the J gene end by 4 bases; junction bases not matched to a gene: 4. This CDR3 comprises 15 residues. The CDR3 DNA follows: TGCGCCAGCAGCCAAGATGAGCGGGGGGCTTACGAGCAGTACTTC. Its translation is CASSQDERGAYEQYF.

This sequence joins TRBV5-1 and TRBJ2-3; a weak D match, TRBD2 (5 bases). This CDR3 is 16 amino acids long. V lost 4 bases and J lost 0, with 15 bases in between. CDR1 is SGHRS, CDR2 YFSETQ, per germline. CDR3 sequence: CASSPAGGSSTDTQYF. CDR3 nucleotides: TGCGCCAGCAGCCCGGCGGGCGGGTCTAGCACAGATACGCAGTATTTT.

V is TRBV4-1 and J is TRBJ1-4; D ambiguous. Trimming shortened V by 1 base and J by 11 bases, and 8 bases separated the two germline ends. The CDR3 extends over 12 amino acids. The germline gives CDR1 MGHRA, CDR2 YSYEKL. Here the CDR3 DNA reads TGCGCCAGCAGCCAAGTTCTTGGGAAACTGTTTTTT. Protein product: CASSQVLGKLFF.

The chain recombines TRBV21-1 with TRBJ2-4. TRBV21-1 is deemed a pseudogene. The CDR3 contains 16 residues. CDR3 protein: CASSNSQTLAKNIQYF. DNA for the CDR3: TGTGCCAGCAGCAATTCACAAACTCTAGCCAAAAACATTCAGTACTTC.

The chain employs TRBV10-3 and TRBJ2-1, with D unresolved. Per germline, CDR1 ENHRY and CDR2 SYGVKD. The CDR3 runs to 13 residues. V was pared by 0 bases and J by 5 bases, with 5 bases between. The CDR3 here is CAISESTNNEQFF. CDR3 coding DNA: TGTGCCATCAGTGAGTCGACAAACAATGAGCAGTTCTTC.

The chain uses TRBV15 and TRBJ2-7, with 9 positions matching TRBD1. V lost 2 bases and J lost 3; bases outside the gene matches: 8. Germline V gives CDR1 LNHNV, CDR2 YYDKDF (reference sequence). The CDR3 sequence is 16 residues long. The CDR3 sequence: CATSRPDRGSLYEQYF. The CDR3 nucleotides are TGTGCCACCAGCAGACCGGACAGGGGTTCCCTCTACGAGCAGTACTTC.

J is TRBJ1-5 and V is TRBV6-5; no reliable D call. The germline V and J ends were trimmed by 6 bases and 6 bases, with 18 bases remaining between them. The CDR3 length is 15 residues. Germline CDR1 reads MNHEY; CDR2 reads SVGAGI. The CDR3 nucleotides are TGTGCCAGCAGCCCTGGGCCCCGAGGCAGTCAGCCCCAGCATTTT. Translated, it gives CASSPGPRGSQPQHF.

The chain has TRBV15 and TRBJ1-1, with 7 bases matching TRBD1. CDR1 LNHNV and CDR2 YYDKDF come from the germline V gene (reference sequence). V shed 2 bases, J shed 0 bases, and the junction held 15 bases outside the gene matches. The CDR3 covers 19 residues. Here the CDR3 DNA reads TGTGCCACCAGCAGAAGAGCAAACAGGGGCCTCGCCTTGAACACTGAAGCTTTCTTT. It codes for CATSRRANRGLALNTEAFF.

This chain connects TRBV15 to TRBJ2-5; D possibly matches TRBD1 or TRBD2 (5 bases each). This CDR3 has 17 amino acids. Trimming pared 0 bases from V and 5 bases from J, leaving 19 bases between. Germline-derived CDR1 and CDR2 are LNHNV and YYDKDF (reference sequence). The CDR3 region has the DNA TGTGCCACCAGCAGAGATCCTGGGACCCAACGAGGGGAGACCCAGTACTTC. It yields the protein CATSRDPGTQRGETQYF. Based on the CDR3 plus reference TRBV15 and TRBJ2-5, the full variable domain is DAMVIQNPRYQVTQFGKPVTLSCSQTLNHNVMYWYQQKSSQAPKLLFHYYDKDFNNEADTPDNFQSRRPNTSFCFLDIRSPGLGDTAMYLCATSRDPGTQRGETQYFGPGTRLLVL.

The V call is TRBV29-1, the J call TRBJ2-7, with TRBD2 identical over 9 bases. Germline assignment: CDR1 SQVTM and CDR2 ANQGSEA. This CDR3 is 14 amino acids long. V trimming: 5 bases; J trimming: 6 bases; junction bases outside the gene matches: 11. DNA of the CDR3: TGCAGCGTTACCCCGGGACTAGCACGACCCGAGCAGTACTTC. Translated: CSVTPGLARPEQYF.

The chain is built from TRBV7-2 and TRBJ1-5, with D unresolved. The CDR3 loop spans 16 amino acids. Germline V gene lookup returns CDR1 SGHTA and CDR2 FQGNSA. With 0 bases removed from V and 0 bases from J, the gap between germline ends came to 9 bases. DNA for the CDR3: TGTGCCAGCAGCTTAGCGTGGGTCCGTAGCAATCAGCCCCAGCATTTT. Its translation is CASSLAWVRSNQPQHF.

In this sample, this clone turned up once. J is TRBJ2-7 and V is TRBV9; D is tentatively TRBD1 or TRBD2 (5 bases each). From germline, CDR1 is SGDLS and CDR2 YYNGEE. The CDR3 length is 15 residues. V lost 2 bases and J lost 0, with 12 bases in between. Here the CDR3 DNA reads TGTGCCAGCAGCGTTACCGGGACGGACTCCTACGAGCAGTACTTC. Translation gives CASSVTGTDSYEQYF.

The chain uses TRBV28 and TRBJ2-6; a possible D gene is TRBD2 (7 bases). This CDR3 is built from 19 residues. The ends were cut back, 5 bases at V and 1 base at J, with 21 bases in the middle. Germline V gives CDR1 MDHEN, CDR2 SYDVKM. CDR3 coding DNA: TGTGCCAGCAGTCCCCTTGGCCGGGGGGCGGGGTCTGGGGCCAACGTCCTGACTTTC. It encodes CASSPLGRGAGSGANVLTF.

The genes are TRBV5-1 and TRBJ1-1; 8 bases are a match to TRBD1. The CDR3 length is 15 residues. After removal of 4 bases from V and 3 bases from J, the junction contained 8 bases not matched to a gene. Germline CDR1 and CDR2: SGHRS and YFSETQ. The CDR3: CASSPRGQGDTEAFF. The CDR3, as DNA: TGCGCCAGCAGCCCGAGAGGACAGGGAGACACTGAAGCTTTCTTT.

As for this clone: The same CDR3 can be traced to other DNA sequences in this sample. The chain is built from TRBV6-5 and TRBJ2-7; 11 bases fit TRBD2. J lost 0 bases, V lost 0 bases, and 1 base had no gene match. Germline V gives CDR1 MNHEY, CDR2 SVGAGI. CDR3 size: 16 residues. CDR3 nucleotides: TGTGCCAGCAGTTACTCTACTAGCGGGAGCTCCTACGAGCAGTACTTC. It translates to CASSYSTSGSSYEQYF.

The chain recombines TRBV7-9 with TRBJ1-2, with a possible D match to TRBD1 (5 bases). Germline V gene sequence: CDR1 SEHNR, CDR2 FQNEAQ (reference sequence). The CDR3 loop spans 17 amino acids. The V end lost 3 bases, the J end lost 1 base, and 18 bases lay between the germline ends. CDR3 loop: CASSFRTYHKDNYGYTF. In nucleotides, the CDR3 is TGTGCCAGCAGCTTTCGGACATACCACAAGGATAACTATGGCTACACCTTC. The full variable domain, with the rest looked up from reference TRBV7-9 and TRBJ1-2, is DTGVSQNPRHKITKRGQNVTFRCDPISEHNRLYWYRQTLGQGPEFLTYFQNEAQLEKSRLLSDRFSAERPKGSFSTLEIQRTEQGDSAMYLCASSFRTYHKDNYGYTFGSGTRLTVV.

This clone was observed a handful of times. V and J are TRBV7-8 and TRBJ2-5; weak D call: TRBD1 (6 bases). The CDR3 length is 17 residues. Germline assignment: CDR1 SGHVS and CDR2 FQNEAQ. Trimming pared 2 bases from V and 4 bases from J, leaving 20 bases between. This CDR3 reads CASSLRYVDGRGETQYF. DNA of the CDR3: TGTGCCAGCAGCTTACGATATGTGGACGGCAGGGGAGAGACCCAGTACTTC. The whole variable domain, filled in from reference TRBV7-8 and TRBJ2-5, reads GAGVSQSPRYKVAKRGQDVALRCDPISGHVSLFWYQQALGQGPEFLTYFQNEAQLDKSGLPSDRFFAERPEGSVSTLKIQRTQQEDSAVYLCASSLRYVDGRGETQYFGPGTRLLVL.

This clone was seen only a few times. This chain uses TRBV7-9 with TRBJ1-2; 10 bases are shared with TRBD1. The CDR3 is 16 residues long. V lost 1 base, J lost 2 bases, and 4 bases stayed unmatched. CDR1 and CDR2 (germline): SEHNR, FQNEAQ (reference sequence). Here the CDR3 reads CASSLVGTGVNYGYTF. The CDR3 DNA follows: TGTGCCAGCAGCTTAGTGGGGACAGGGGTGAACTATGGCTACACCTTC.